The source of this T cell receptor beta chain is a study of T cell responses to AZD1222 COVID-19 vaccine (TCRdb year 2021). About the full investigation: A total of around 240 trial participants underwent TCR sequencing, of whom 200 to 220 received two doses of AZD1222 and about 25 received two doses of the MenACWY control vaccine. Trial participants were enrolled by age into subgroups of 18-55, 56-69 and 70-plus years, and roughly 160, 29 and 62 TCR-sequenced participants, respectively, were included in these subgroups. Results the study describes overall, beyond this receptor: Conclusions about previously exposed vaccinees were limited because only five to seven AZD1222 recipients were SARS-CoV-2 seropositive at baseline. In the small 56-69-year group, the increase in depth fell short of significance, most likely because of low power. CD4 TCRs associated with the vaccine covered the entire spike protein, and the dominant responses were in regions 160-218 and 743-854. No day 14 peak-response samples were available, so repertoires were characterized only after the peak T cell response. Participants were mostly white British and included more females than males, and it was suggested by the authors that clonal diversity may have been underestimated. Nearly half of unique spike-specific TCRs reportedly recognized epitopes outside regions mutated in the B.1.351 and B.1.1.7 variants. After two AZD1222 doses, spike-specific TCR breadth and depth were significantly higher than at day 0 and than in MenACWY recipients.

The CDR3 regions of human TCRbeta chains were analyzed by immunosequencing. The paper's data handling went like this. Repertoire TCRs were checked for matches against a reference library of SARS-CoV-2-specific TCRs that had been generated using the MIRA antigen-specificity platform. Breadth was defined as the fraction of unique TCRs that were SARS-CoV-2-associated, and depth was defined as the fraction of total T cells that were SARS-CoV-2-associated. Using the MIRA data, each spike-specific TCR was mapped to the spike region that the TCR reacts to and placed in a CD4 or CD8 class. Log10-transformed breadth and depth values were compared by one-way ANOVA with Sidak's multiple comparisons tests. Held by TCRdb, this immuneACCESS table contains in-frame sequences only and omits some clones. Under half of the omission traces to an unresolved V gene where checked; the cause of the rest is unknown. V, J and clone size are taken as reported in that table, and D and trimming were inferred from the DNA itself. The sample table records 110,000 or so clones; approximately 90% of these occur just once. The leading ten clones occupy 2.5% to 3.5% of the sample.

The sample's time point label, in plain terms: about 28 days (+/-7) after the second vaccine dose. AZD1222 recipients whose second dose came at about 4 weeks and those whose second dose came at about 12 weeks were combined into one group, since spike-specific TCR depth and breadth did not differ between the two schedules. Vaccinee samples were obtained from the UK trials COV001 and COV002, which included a single-blind randomized controlled phase 2/3 trial of AZD1222 (ChAdOx1 nCoV-19) in healthy adults. Trial participant PBMC samples were collected at day 0 and day 28 after the second dose for TCRbeta chain sequencing. From a lookup of the germline V gene, CDR1 and CDR2 are WSHSY and SAAADI. The CDR3 runs 14 residues from the cysteine to the phenylalanine. The only DNA kept is the CDR3, 42 bases in frame from the first base. For this chain, trimming is 6 bases at the V end and 8 bases at the J end, and the number of junction bases without a gene match is 10.

About this clone: The specificity of this receptor is unknown. One base away there is no much larger clone; base qualities are not given.

The TCR was taken from an adult who received the AZD1222 COVID-19 vaccine. The chain is encoded by TRBV10-2 joined to TRBJ1-1, with TRBD1 matching 9 junction bases. Source: peripheral blood, taken 28 days after the second AZD1222 dose. The sequenced DNA: TGCGCCAGCAGAGCGGGACAGGGCCTTCTGGAAGCTTTCTTT. This codes for CASRAGQGLLEAFF.